Each of the 9 T cell receptor beta chains below was sequenced from the same sample in a study of memory B cells and T cells in multiple sclerosis. After stimulus-free culture, autoproliferating CFSE-dim and non-proliferating CFSE-high T cells were sequenced separately. Pooled replicate wells came from 5x10^7 CFSE-labeled PBMCs cultured roughly seven days without stimulus. Profiled with immunoSEQ multiplex PCR; TCRdb holds only in-frame clones, not every one. Of about 46,000 clones in the sample, roughly 80% were seen once. No antigen has been identified for these receptors. Sequenced: PBMCs from blood kept in culture. The receptor source for this set is a human donor with multiple sclerosis.

J is TRBJ1-3 and V is TRBV6-5; no clear D gene. The V end lost 4 bases, the J end lost 2 bases, and 12 bases lay between the germline ends. Germline V gene sequence: CDR1 MNHEY, CDR2 SVGAGI. This CDR3 spans 15 amino acids. The CDR3 reads CASSLQDAPGNTIYF. The CDR3 coding sequence is TGTGCCAGCAGTTTGCAGGATGCTCCTGGAAACACCATATATTTT.

This clone has a single count. This chain joins TRBV5-6 and TRBJ1-2; 7 bases agree with TRBD1. After removal of 0 bases from V and 5 bases from J, the junction contained 16 bases not matched to a gene. Germline CDR1 is SGHDT and CDR2 is YYEEEE. The CDR3 contains 18 residues. CDR3 in amino acids: CASSLVRGPQLLFYGYTF. The CDR3 DNA sequence: TGTGCCAGCAGCTTGGTTAGGGGGCCCCAACTCTTATTTTATGGCTACACCTTC.

This sequence joins TRBV19 and TRBJ2-7; tentatively, D is TRBD1 or TRBD2 (6 bases each). Per germline, CDR1 LNHDA and CDR2 SQIVND (reference sequence). V was cut by 9 bases and J by 5 bases, with 20 bases left in between. The CDR3 consists of 14 residues. The CDR3 DNA follows: TGTGCCAGCAAACTTTCTAGGGGGGTCGACGAGCAGTACTTC. Residues: CASKLSRGVDEQYF.

In its sample, this clone was seen a few times. This sequence joins TRBV25-1 and TRBJ1-6, with a weak D call TRBD1 (6 bases). Trimming removed 3 bases from V and 6 bases from J, with 12 bases in between. Germline CDR1 and CDR2: MGHDK and SYGVNS. The CDR3 sequence is 15 residues long. The CDR3 DNA sequence: TGTGCCAGCAGTGATCCAGGGGCTCCTAATTCACCCCTCCACTTT. Encoded protein: CASSDPGAPNSPLHF.

The chain couples TRBV10-2 to TRBJ1-2; possible D gene TRBD1, 6 bases. The CDR3 runs 13 residues. Trimming cost V 1 base and J 8 bases, with 11 bases left between them. Germline values: CDR1 WSHSY, CDR2 SAAADI. CDR3 amino acids: CASSELRDTGYTF. The CDR3 coding sequence is TGCGCCAGCAGTGAGTTACGGGACACAGGCTACACCTTC.

This rearrangement joins TRBV30 to TRBJ2-7; no reliable D call. The CDR3 runs 11 residues. V was clipped by 3 bases and J by 1 base, with 4 bases between them. The V gene's germline CDR1 is GTSNPN and CDR2 SVGIG (reference sequence). As DNA, the CDR3 is TGTGCCTGGAGCCGTTCCTACGAGCAGTACTTC. This codes for CAWSRSYEQYF.

The genes are TRBV19 and TRBJ2-5, with D tentatively TRBD1 (6 bases). Germline loops: CDR1 LNHDA, CDR2 SQIVND (reference sequence). The CDR3 is 14 amino acids. V was clipped by 3 bases and J by 2 bases, with 10 bases between them. Here the CDR3 reads CASSIGGGQETQYF. DNA of the CDR3: TGTGCCAGTAGTATTGGGGGCGGACAAGAGACCCAGTACTTC.

The rearrangement uses TRBV7-9 and TRBJ2-7; no firm D call. The V end was cut by 2 bases, the J end by 3 bases, with 5 bases between. This CDR3 spans 12 amino acids. The germline gives CDR1 SEHNR, CDR2 FQNEAQ (reference sequence). This chain's CDR3 is CASSLRDYEQYF. The CDR3 DNA is TGTGCCAGCAGCTTAAGGGACTACGAGCAGTACTTC.

The genes are TRBV9 and TRBJ1-2; D remains unclear. V shed 0 bases and J shed 7 bases, with 4 bases lying between them. The CDR3 is made up of 11 amino acids. Germline-derived CDR1 and CDR2 are SGDLS and YYNGEE. For the CDR3, the DNA is TGTGCCAGCAGCGTAGGCGGTGGCTACACCTTC. Translation: CASSVGGGYTF.